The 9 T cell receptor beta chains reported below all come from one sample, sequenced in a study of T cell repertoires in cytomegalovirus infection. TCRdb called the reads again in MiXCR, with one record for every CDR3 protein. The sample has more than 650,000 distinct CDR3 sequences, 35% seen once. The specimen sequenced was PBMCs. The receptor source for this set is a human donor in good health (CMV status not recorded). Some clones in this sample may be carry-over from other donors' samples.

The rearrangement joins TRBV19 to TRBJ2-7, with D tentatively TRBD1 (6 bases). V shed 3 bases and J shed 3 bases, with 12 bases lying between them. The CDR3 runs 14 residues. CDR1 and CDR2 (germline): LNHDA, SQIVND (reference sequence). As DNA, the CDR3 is TGTGCCAGTAGTATGAAAGGCAGGGGCTACGAGCAGTACTTC. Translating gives CASSMKGRGYEQYF.

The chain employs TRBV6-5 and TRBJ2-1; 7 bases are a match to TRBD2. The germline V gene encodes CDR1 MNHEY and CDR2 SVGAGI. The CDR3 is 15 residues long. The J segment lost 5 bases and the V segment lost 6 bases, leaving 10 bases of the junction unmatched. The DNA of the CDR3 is TGTGCCAGCAGCCATCCACCCGGGAGGAACAATGAGCAGTTCTTC. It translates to CASSHPPGRNNEQFF.

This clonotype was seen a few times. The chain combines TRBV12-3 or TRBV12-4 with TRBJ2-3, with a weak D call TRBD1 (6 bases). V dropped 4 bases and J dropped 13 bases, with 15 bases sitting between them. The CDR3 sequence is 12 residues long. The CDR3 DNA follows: TGTGCCAGCAGTTCAATCAGGGGCAGGGAGTATTTT. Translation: CASSSIRGREYF.

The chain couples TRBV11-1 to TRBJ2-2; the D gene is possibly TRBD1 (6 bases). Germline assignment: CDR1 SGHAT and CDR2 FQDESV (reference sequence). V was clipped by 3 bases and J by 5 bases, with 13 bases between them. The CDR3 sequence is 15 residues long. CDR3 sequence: CASSFSGVETGELFF. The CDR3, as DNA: TGTGCCAGCAGCTTCTCAGGGGTGGAGACCGGGGAGCTGTTTTTT. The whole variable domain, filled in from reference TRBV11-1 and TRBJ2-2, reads EAEVAQSPRYKITEKSQAVAFWCDPISGHATLYWYRQILGQGPELLVQFQDESVVDDSQLPKDRFSAERLKGVDSTLKIQPAELGDSAMYLCASSFSGVETGELFFGEGSRLTVL.

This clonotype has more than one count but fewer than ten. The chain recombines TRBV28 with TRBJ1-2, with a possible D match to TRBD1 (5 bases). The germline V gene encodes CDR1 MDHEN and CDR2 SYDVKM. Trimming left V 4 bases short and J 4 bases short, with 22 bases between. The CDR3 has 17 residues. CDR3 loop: CASSSRVYRLGGYGYTF. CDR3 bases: TGTGCCAGCAGTTCGAGGGTCTACAGGCTGGGGGGCTATGGCTACACCTTC.

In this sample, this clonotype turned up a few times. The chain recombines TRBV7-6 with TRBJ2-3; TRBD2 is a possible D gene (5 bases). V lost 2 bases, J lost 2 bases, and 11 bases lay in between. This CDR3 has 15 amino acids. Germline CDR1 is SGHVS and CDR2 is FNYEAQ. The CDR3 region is CASSLRAAATDTQYF. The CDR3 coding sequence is TGTGCCAGCAGCTTAAGAGCGGCTGCCACAGATACGCAGTATTTT.

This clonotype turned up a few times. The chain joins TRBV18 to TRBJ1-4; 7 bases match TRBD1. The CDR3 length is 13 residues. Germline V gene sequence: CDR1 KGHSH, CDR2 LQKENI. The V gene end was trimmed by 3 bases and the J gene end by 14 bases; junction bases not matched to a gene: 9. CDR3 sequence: CASSPKSGTDLFF. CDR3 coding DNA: TGTGCCAGCTCACCTAAATCCGGGACAGACCTGTTTTTT.

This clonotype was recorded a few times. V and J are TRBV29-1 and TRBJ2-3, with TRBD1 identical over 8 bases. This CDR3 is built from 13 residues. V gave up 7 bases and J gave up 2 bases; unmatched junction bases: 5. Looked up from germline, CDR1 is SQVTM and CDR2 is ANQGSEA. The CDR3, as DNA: TGCAGCGCCCGACAGGGGTACACAGATACGCAGTATTTT. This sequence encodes CSARQGYTDTQYF.

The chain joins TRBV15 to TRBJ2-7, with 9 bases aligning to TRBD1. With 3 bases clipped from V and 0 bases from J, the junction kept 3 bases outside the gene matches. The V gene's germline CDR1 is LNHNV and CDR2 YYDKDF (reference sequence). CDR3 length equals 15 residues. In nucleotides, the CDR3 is TGTGCCACCAGCAGGGACAGGGGTTTCTCCTACGAGCAGTACTTC. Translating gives CATSRDRGFSYEQYF.